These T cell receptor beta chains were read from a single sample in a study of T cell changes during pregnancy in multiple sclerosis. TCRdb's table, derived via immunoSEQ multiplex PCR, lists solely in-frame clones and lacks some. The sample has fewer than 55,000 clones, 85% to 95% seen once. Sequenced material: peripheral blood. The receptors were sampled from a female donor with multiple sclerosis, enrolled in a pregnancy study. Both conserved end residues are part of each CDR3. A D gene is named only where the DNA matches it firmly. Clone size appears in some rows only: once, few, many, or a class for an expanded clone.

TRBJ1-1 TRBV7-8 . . CASSDGTLFEAFF TGTGCCAGCAGCGACGGGACATTATTTGAAGCTTTCTTT
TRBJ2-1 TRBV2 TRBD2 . CASLSGSAGDEQFF TGTGCCAGCCTTAGCGGGAGCGCGGGCGATGAGCAGTTCTTC
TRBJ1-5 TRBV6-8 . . CASSRDRPSNQPQHF TGTGCCAGCAGCCGCGACAGGCCTAGCAATCAGCCCCAGCATTTT
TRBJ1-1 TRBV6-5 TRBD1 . CASSRDSFNTEAFF TGTGCCAGCAGTAGGGACAGTTTCAACACTGAAGCTTTCTTT
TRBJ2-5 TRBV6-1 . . CASRTPGGQGTQYF TGTGCCAGCAGGACGCCAGGGGGGCAAGGGACCCAGTACTTC
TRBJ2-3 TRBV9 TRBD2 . CASSVGFSGRGAGTDTQYF TGTGCCAGCAGCGTAGGTTTTAGCGGGAGGGGAGCAGGCACAGATACGCAGTATTTT
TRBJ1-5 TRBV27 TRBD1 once CASSMRQGTFSNQPQHF TGTGCCAGCAGTATGAGACAGGGAACCTTTAGCAATCAGCCCCAGCATTTT
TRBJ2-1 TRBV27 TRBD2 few CASSSGGGRNEQFF TGTGCCAGCAGCTCGGGGGGGGGAAGGAATGAGCAGTTCTTC
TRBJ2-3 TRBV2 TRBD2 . CASSLAVSTDTQYF TGTGCCAGCAGTCTAGCGGTTAGCACAGATACGCAGTATTTT
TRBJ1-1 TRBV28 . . CASSFQGEGTEAFF TGTGCCAGCAGTTTTCAGGGCGAGGGGACTGAAGCTTTCTTT
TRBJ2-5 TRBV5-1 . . CASSLVLGTQETQYF TGCGCCAGCAGCTTGGTACTCGGGACCCAAGAGACCCAGTACTTC
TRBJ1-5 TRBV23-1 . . CASSQSHQPQHF TGCGCCAGCAGTCAAAGCCATCAGCCCCAGCATTTT
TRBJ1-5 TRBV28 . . CASSTAQGHQPQHF TGTGCCAGCAGTACTGCGCAGGGCCATCAGCCCCAGCATTTT
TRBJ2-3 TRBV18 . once CASSLGAASTDTQYF TGTGCCAGCTCCCTAGGAGCCGCTAGCACAGATACGCAGTATTTT
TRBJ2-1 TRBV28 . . CASSSGTGYNEQFF TGTGCCAGCAGTTCTGGGACTGGATACAATGAGCAGTTCTTC
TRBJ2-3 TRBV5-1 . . CASSWSGSTDTQYF TGCGCCAGCAGCTGGAGCGGAAGCACAGATACGCAGTATTTT
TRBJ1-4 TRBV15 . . CATSRDGGGEKLFF TGTGCCACCAGCAGAGACGGGGGTGGTGAAAAACTGTTTTTT
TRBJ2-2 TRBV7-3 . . CASSHQGAVGVTGELFF TGTGCCAGCAGCCACCAAGGGGCGGTGGGGGTTACCGGGGAGCTGTTTTTT
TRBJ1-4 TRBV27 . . CASPCGTEPATNEKLFF TGTGCCAGCCCTTGCGGTACGGAACCCGCAACTAATGAAAAACTGTTTTTT
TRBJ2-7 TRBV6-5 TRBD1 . CASSWGQGAYEQYF TGTGCCAGCAGCTGGGGACAGGGGGCCTACGAGCAGTACTTC
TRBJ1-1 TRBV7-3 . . CASSPTRDRNTEAFF TGTGCCAGCAGCCCAACCAGGGATAGGAACACTGAAGCTTTCTTT
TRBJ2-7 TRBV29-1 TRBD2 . CSVSGTGGYEQYF TGCAGCGTATCCGGGACGGGAGGCTACGAGCAGTACTTC
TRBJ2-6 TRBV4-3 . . CASSPGLGSGANVLTF TGCGCCAGCAGCCCGGGACTCGGGTCCGGGGCCAACGTCCTGACTTTC
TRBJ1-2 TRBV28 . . CASSLRTYYGYTF TGTGCCAGCAGTTTAAGGACCTACTATGGCTACACCTTC
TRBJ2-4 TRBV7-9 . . CASSLSWGLGKNIQYF TGTGCCAGCAGCTTGTCCTGGGGGCTCGGCAAAAACATTCAGTACTTC
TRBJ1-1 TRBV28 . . CASTYSLGGGRGKHTEAFF TGTGCCAGCACTTACTCTCTGGGGGGCGGCAGGGGAAAGCACACTGAAGCTTTCTTT
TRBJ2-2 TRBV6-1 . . CASSRAEGEVGELFF TGTGCCAGCAGTCGGGCGGAGGGGGAAGTCGGGGAGCTGTTTTTT
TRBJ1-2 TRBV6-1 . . CASRNQVDYGYTF TGTGCCAGCAGGAATCAGGTAGACTATGGCTACACCTTC
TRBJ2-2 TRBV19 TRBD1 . CATQVLQGAGGELFF TGTGCCACCCAAGTTTTACAGGGGGCGGGCGGGGAGCTGTTTTTT
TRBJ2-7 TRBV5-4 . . CASSGELGGPYEQYF TGTGCCAGCAGCGGGGAGTTGGGGGGGCCCTACGAGCAGTACTTC
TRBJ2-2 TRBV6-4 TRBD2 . CASSDSREGANTGELFF TGTGCCAGCAGTGACTCCCGGGAGGGGGCGAACACCGGGGAGCTGTTTTTT
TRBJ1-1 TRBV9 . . CASSLTGNTEAFF TGTGCCAGCAGCTTAACAGGGAACACTGAAGCTTTCTTT
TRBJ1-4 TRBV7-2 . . CASSFRGRPNEKLFF TGTGCCAGCAGCTTTCGAGGAAGACCTAATGAAAAACTGTTTTTT